The 30 T cell receptor gamma chains in this list originate from one sample, sequenced in a study of gamma delta lymphoproliferative disorders and STAT genes. TCRdb processed the multiplex PCR reads again with the CATT caller. The sample has roughly 1,600 gamma-chain clones; 8.5% to 10% are singletons. Genomic DNA from isolated PBMCs served as the sequencing template. The specimen was blood. These TCRs come from a human donor in good health.

This clone was found many times. Other DNA sequences in the same sample also yield this CDR3. The chain joins TRGV9 to TRGJ1 or TRGJ2. In the absence of a J gene in TCRdb, the DNA was matched to germline to assign it here. Germline V lookup: CDR1 GITISATS, CDR2 ISYDGTV (reference sequence). There are 10 residues in the CDR3. J gave up 9 bases and V 2 bases, and 1 base lay outside the gene matches. The chain's CDR3 is CALWEGKKLF. The CDR3, as DNA: TGTGCCTTGTGGGAGGGTAAGAAACTCTTT.

This clone is judged large. The chain is built from TRGV8 and TRGJ1 or TRGJ2. The J gene, absent from TCRdb, was called here by matching the DNA to germline. The CDR3 covers 11 residues. Germline CDR1 VENAVY, CDR2 YDSYNSRV. After removal of 0 bases from V and 7 bases from J, the junction contained 0 bases not matched to a gene. The CDR3 DNA sequence: TGTGCCACCTGGGATAGGTATAAGAAACTCTTT. Translating gives CATWDRYKKLF.

Only a few counts were recorded for this clone. The DNA is omitted, as the CDR3 cannot be located on it reliably, and the CDR3 follows TCRdb's listing. No call exists for the J gene, whereas the V gene is TRGV11. TRGV11 carries the ORF label, with uncertain function. Including both end residues, the CDR3 is 19 amino acids long. CDR3 in amino acids: CTTVPAGLGTSRGGYKKLF.

This clone occurred a few times. This sequence is one base from a far larger clone and is likely a read error. The sample has other DNA sequences that encode this CDR3 too. The V gene is TRGV10, but the J gene lacks a call. TRGV10 is an ORF; its function is uncertain. The CDR3 is made up of 10 amino acids. The CDR3 sequence is CAAWDQKKLF. In DNA form, the CDR3 reads TGTGCTGCGTGGGATCAAAAGAAACTTTTT.

This clone has at least ten counts. The CDR3 sequence: CALWEVSRELGKKIKVF. In DNA form, the CDR3 reads TGTGCCTTGTGGGAGGTTAGCAGAGAGTTGGGCAAAAAAATCAAGGTATTT. The genes are TRGV9 and TRGJP. TCRdb offers no J gene call, so here the DNA was matched to germline to obtain one. This CDR3 has 17 residues. Germline CDR1 and CDR2: GITISATS and ISYDGTV (reference sequence). V was pared by 1 base and J by 6 bases, with 6 bases of the junction left unmatched.

This clone is termed medium-sized. V gene TRGV9 combines with J gene TRGJP. As TCRdb names no J gene, one was assigned here on the basis of a DNA match to germline. The CDR3 is 17 amino acids. The V segment lost 2 bases and the J segment 6 bases; nucleotides outside the gene matches: 7. Germline V gene data show CDR1 as GITISATS and CDR2 as ISYDGTV (reference sequence). In DNA form, the CDR3 reads TGTGCCTTGTGGGAGGCTCTCGGAGAGTTGGGCAAAAAAATCAAGGTATTT. Its translation: CALWEALGELGKKIKVF.

By frequency in the sample, this clone is medium-sized. In nucleotides, the CDR3 is TGTGCCTTGTGGGAGGTGCAGTATTATAAGAAACTCTTT. This encodes CALWEVQYYKKLF. The V gene is TRGV9, the J gene TRGJ1 or TRGJ2. TCRdb lists no J gene, so it was determined here by aligning the DNA to germline. Losses at the gene ends were 0 bases for V and 4 bases for J; bases not matched to a gene: 3. The CDR3 sequence is 13 residues long. CDR1 is GITISATS, CDR2 ISYDGTV, per germline (reference sequence).

The chain has TRGV10 and TRGJ1 or TRGJ2. TCRdb leaves out the J gene; it was filled in here by matching the DNA to germline. TRGV10 is an open reading frame whose function is uncertain. The CDR3 extends over 13 amino acids. Germline trimming cut 9 bases from V and 8 bases from J; bases unmatched to any gene: 14. CDR3 sequence (DNA): TGTGCTGCGTGCCCAGGGGAGAGTGATAAGAAACTCTTT. Its translation: CAACPGESDKKLF.

This clone is labeled medium-sized. The V and J genes are TRGV2 and TRGJ1 or TRGJ2. Assignment of the J gene here rests on matching the DNA to germline, because TCRdb gives none. The CDR3 runs to 15 residues. Germline CDR1 is EGSNGY and CDR2 is YDSYNSKV. The ends lost 3 bases at V and 7 bases at J; junction bases unmatched: 15. The CDR3 DNA reads as TGTGCCACCTGGGACCCGTCCCCCTTAAAATATAAGAAACTCTTT. This sequence encodes CATWDPSPLKYKKLF.

By share, this clone counts as medium-sized. The CDR3 DNA is TGTGCCACCTGGCAGCCTAAGAAACTCTTT. Protein product: CATWQPKKLF. J is TRGJ1 or TRGJ2 and V is TRGV4. The J gene, missing from TCRdb, was assigned here through DNA to germline matching. CDR1 and CDR2 (germline): EGSTGY, YDSYTSSV. The length of the CDR3 is 10 residues. V lost 6 bases and J lost 9; bases outside the gene matches: 5.

The chain employs TRGV4 and TRGJ1 or TRGJ2. The J gene comes from matching the DNA to germline here; TCRdb lacks it. The ends lost 1 base at V and 3 bases at J; junction bases unmatched: 6. The CDR3 sequence is 14 residues long. The germline gives CDR1 EGSTGY, CDR2 YDSYTSSV. In DNA, the CDR3 is TGTGCCACCTGGGATGGCGACCTTTATTATAAGAAACTCTTT. Amino acids: CATWDGDLYYKKLF.

This clone is medium-sized within its sample. The protein TCRdb lists belongs to a much larger clone and differs from this DNA's translation at residue 8, which points to a read error; the protein shown is made from the DNA. The chain has TRGV5 and TRGJ1 or TRGJ2. The J gene, left out of TCRdb, was set here by checking the DNA against germline. J lost 5 bases, V lost 0 bases, and 4 bases had no gene match. In germline, CDR1 is VINAFY, CDR2 YDVSNSKD. The CDR3 is 13 amino acids. The chain's CDR3 is CATWDRPNYKKLF. The CDR3 nucleotides read TGTGCCACCTGGGACAGGCCCAATTATAAGAAACTCTTT.

This clone is classed as medium-sized. The CDR3 sequence is CATWDVQTGWIKTF. CDR3 DNA: TGTGCCACCTGGGATGTCCAAACTGGTTGGATCAAGACGTTT. This rearrangement joins TRGV8 to TRGJP2. TCRdb gives no J gene; it was assigned here by matching the DNA to germline. The CDR3 has 14 residues. Germline-derived CDR1 and CDR2 are VENAVY and YDSYNSRV. The J segment lost 10 bases and the V segment lost 3 bases, leaving 11 bases of the junction unmatched.

This clone has more than one count but fewer than ten. V gene TRGV2 combines with J gene TRGJ1 or TRGJ2. Here the J gene came from matching the DNA to germline, since TCRdb omits it. V dropped 0 bases and J dropped 6; count of bases not matched to a gene: 5. The CDR3 runs to 13 residues. Per the germline V gene, CDR1 is EGSNGY and CDR2 is YDSYNSKV. The DNA of the CDR3 is TGTGCCACCTGGGACGGGCCTCGTTATAAGAAACTCTTT. Translating it yields CATWDGPRYKKLF.

Within the sample, this clone is medium-sized. The chain joins TRGV3 to TRGJ1 or TRGJ2. As TCRdb names no J gene, one was assigned here on the basis of a DNA match to germline. Germline V lookup: CDR1 VTNTFY, CDR2 YDVSTARD (reference sequence). V shed 0 bases and J 4 bases; nucleotides not matched to a gene: 9. This CDR3 region has 15 residues. The CDR3 is CATWDRRGGYYKKLF. CDR3 in DNA: TGTGCCACCTGGGACAGGCGGGGGGGATATTATAAGAAACTCTTT.

This clone qualifies as medium-sized. In nucleotides, the CDR3 is TGTGCCACCTGGGATAGCCCCTATTATTATAAGAAACTCTTT. As protein: CATWDSPYYYKKLF. The chain is built from TRGV8 and TRGJ1 or TRGJ2. Germline matching of the DNA provided the J gene here, since TCRdb leaves it blank. Trimming removed 1 base from V and 2 bases from J; junction bases left unmatched: 5. The CDR3 is 14 amino acids. From germline, CDR1 is VENAVY and CDR2 YDSYNSRV.

Judged by abundance, this clone is medium-sized (0.01 to 0.1%). The V gene is TRGV3, the J gene TRGJP2. The J gene was missing in TCRdb and was found by matching the end of the DNA to germline. Germline loops: CDR1 VTNTFY, CDR2 YDVSTARD (reference sequence). J gave up 5 bases and V 4 bases, and 10 bases lay outside the gene matches. The CDR3 runs 15 residues. DNA of the CDR3: TGTGCCACCTGGGAAGATATCCCAAGTGATTGGATCAAGACGTTT. Amino acids: CATWEDIPSDWIKTF.

This clone has a handful of counts. This sequence joins TRGV9 and TRGJ1 or TRGJ2. The J gene is not listed in TCRdb, so it was assigned here from a DNA match to germline. Germline lookup yields CDR1 GITISATS and CDR2 ISYDGTV (reference sequence). V lost 0 bases to trimming and J lost 10 bases; unmatched junction nucleotides: 3. This CDR3 comprises 11 residues. CDR3 in DNA: TGTGCCTTGTGGGAGGTGGCGAAGAAACTCTTT. Translating gives CALWEVAKKLF.

This clone rates as medium-sized. The genes are TRGV4 and TRGJ1 or TRGJ2. The J gene was missing in TCRdb and was found by matching the end of the DNA to germline. J gave up 6 bases and V 3 bases, and 8 bases lay outside the gene matches. The CDR3 contains 13 residues. Germline V gives CDR1 EGSTGY, CDR2 YDSYTSSV. CDR3 sequence: CATWDPQGYKKLF. The CDR3 DNA reads TGTGCCACCTGGGATCCCCAGGGTTATAAGAAACTCTTT.

Worth noting for this clone: The DNA is left out, because the CDR3 cannot be placed on it with certainty; the CDR3 is given as TCRdb lists it. No J gene was named, though the V gene is TRGV10. TRGV10 is assigned to the ORF class and has an uncertain function. The CDR3 length is 17 residues, termini included. CDR3 sequence: CTTVLRGLYKRFYKKLF.

This clone qualifies as medium-sized. This chain connects TRGV8 to TRGJ1 or TRGJ2. TCRdb carries no J gene annotation; the J gene was assigned here by matching the DNA with germline. The length of the CDR3 is 12 residues. The V gene's germline CDR1 is VENAVY and CDR2 YDSYNSRV. J lost 6 bases, V lost 3 bases, and 5 bases had no gene match. CDR3 sequence reads: CATWDDPYKKLF. The CDR3 nucleotides are TGTGCCACCTGGGATGATCCTTATAAGAAACTCTTT.

This clone is classed as medium-sized (0.01 to 0.1%). This chain links TRGV2 with TRGJP2. TCRdb gives no J gene; it was assigned here by matching the DNA to germline. The V gene's germline CDR1 is EGSNGY and CDR2 YDSYNSKV. CDR3 length equals 13 residues. V lost 6 bases to trimming and J lost 10 bases; unmatched junction nucleotides: 11. CDR3 sequence (DNA): TGTGCCACCTGGTACTGGAGTTCTTGGATCAAGACGTTT. Protein product: CATWYWSSWIKTF.

This clone ranks as medium-sized. The J gene is TRGJP, the V gene TRGV9. TCRdb offers no J gene call, so here the DNA was matched to germline to obtain one. There are 17 residues in the CDR3. V lost 2 bases to trimming and J lost 3 bases; unmatched junction nucleotides: 4. In germline, CDR1 is GITISATS, CDR2 ISYDGTV (reference sequence). The CDR3 bases are TGTGCCTTGTGGGAGGCCGCGCAAGAGTTGGGCAAAAAAATCAAGGTATTT. It is translated as CALWEAAQELGKKIKVF.

In this sample, this clone is medium-sized. The chain has TRGV11 and TRGJ1 or TRGJ2. The J gene is not listed in TCRdb, so it was assigned here from a DNA match to germline. TRGV11 is an open reading frame, and its role is uncertain. Unmatched junction bases numbered 5, after V lost 0 bases and J lost 0 bases. This CDR3 comprises 16 residues. The CDR3 spells CACWIRHAPNYYKKLF. The CDR3 DNA follows: TGTGCCTGCTGGATTAGGCACGCCCCGAATTATTATAAGAAACTCTTT.

By share, this clone ranks as medium-sized. V gene TRGV4 combines with J gene TRGJ1 or TRGJ2. The J gene is not listed in TCRdb, so it was assigned here from a DNA match to germline. The CDR3 contains 15 residues. Germline CDR1 and CDR2: EGSTGY and YDSYTSSV. Trimming at V came to 0 bases and at J to 7 bases, leaving 12 bases not matched to a gene. Here the CDR3 DNA reads TGTGCCACCTGGGATGGGCCGTTTGTGGGATATAAGAAACTCTTT. Translated, it gives CATWDGPFVGYKKLF.

This clone has only a few counts. DNA for the CDR3: TGTGCCACCTGGGTCGGAACCAATTATTATAAGAAACTCTTT. Protein sequence: CATWVGTNYYKKLF. The rearrangement joins TRGV5 to TRGJ1 or TRGJ2. As TCRdb names no J gene, one was assigned here on the basis of a DNA match to germline. CDR1 and CDR2 from the germline V gene are VINAFY and YDVSNSKD. CDR3 length: 14 amino acids. V trimming: 5 bases; J trimming: 1 base; junction bases outside the gene matches: 8.

This clone is classed as hyperexpanded (1% or more). This specimen includes other DNA sequences encoding the same CDR3. The rearrangement links TRGV4 to TRGJP1. TCRdb records no J gene; here it was assigned by comparing the DNA to germline. The CDR3 extends over 14 amino acids. Germline CDR1 and CDR2: EGSTGY and YDSYTSSV. The V segment lost 0 bases and the J segment 11 bases; nucleotides outside the gene matches: 9. The CDR3 DNA is TGTGCCACCTGGGATGGGCTGGGGACCTGGTTCAAGATATTT. This translates into CATWDGLGTWFKIF.

The rearrangement joins TRGV11 to TRGJ1 or TRGJ2. No J segment appears in TCRdb, so it was assigned here by matching the sequence to germline. TRGV11 is an open reading frame, and its role is uncertain. V was pared by 4 bases and J by 1 base, with 1 base of the junction left unmatched. The CDR3 loop spans 13 amino acids. The CDR3 reads CACWISNYYKKLF. For the CDR3, the DNA is TGTGCCTGCTGGATTAGTAATTATTATAAGAAACTCTTT.

A few counts support this clone. It is unclear where the CDR3 begins or ends on the DNA, so no DNA is shown, and the CDR3 is as TCRdb lists it. Here the CDR3 reads CTTVPAGLSIWIKTF. The V gene was identified as TRGV11, while no J gene was called. TRGV11 is labeled an ORF, and its function is uncertain. The CDR3 sequence runs 15 residues, both termini included.

This chain uses TRGV11 with TRGJ1 or TRGJ2. Matching the DNA to germline supplied the J gene, which TCRdb does not give. TRGV11 is an ORF, and what it does is uncertain. V shed 11 bases, J shed 11 bases, and the junction held 9 bases outside the gene matches. The CDR3 contains 10 residues. The CDR3 region has the DNA TGTGCCTGCTCTGGGGCGGAGAAACTCTTT. This encodes CACSGAEKLF.